A single sample gave rise to the 7 T cell receptor beta chains below, sequenced in a study of shared T cell receptors in the human thymus. The repertoire was sequenced with immunoSEQ multiplex PCR; TCRdb's copy has only in-frame clones and lacks some. This sample yields 600,000 to 900,000 clones, of which 75% to 90% are seen a single time; more than 0.01% belongs to the top ten. These same records also appear under a second study, on human thymus T cells.

The sequencing input was thymocytes. The receptors shown here come from a girl under two years old with a congenital heart defect.

This clone was detected once. The rearrangement links TRBV11-2 to TRBJ1-2; 8 nucleotides agree with TRBD1. This CDR3 is built from 13 residues. The germline gives CDR1 SGHAT, CDR2 FQNNGV. V lost 3 bases and J lost 5; bases outside the gene matches: 2. CDR3: CASSLRTGYGYTF. CDR3 nucleotides: TGTGCCAGCAGCTTGAGGACAGGGTATGGCTACACCTTC.

The chain employs TRBV5-4 and TRBJ2-5, with 10 bases identical to TRBD1. The CDR3 length is 15 residues. Germline CDR1 is SGHNT and CDR2 is YYREEE (reference sequence). V shed 2 bases, J shed 4 bases, and the junction held 5 bases outside the gene matches. CDR3 protein: CASSFGTGDPETQYF. The CDR3 nucleotides are TGTGCCAGCAGCTTCGGGACAGGGGACCCAGAGACCCAGTACTTC.

The chain combines TRBV5-6 with TRBJ2-1, with 16 bases aligning to TRBD2. The V gene end was trimmed by 1 base and the J gene end by 14 bases; junction bases not matched to a gene: 15. This CDR3 has 18 residues. Per germline, CDR1 SGHDT and CDR2 YYEEEE. CDR3 protein: CASSLKGTGLAGGHPKFF. CDR3 bases: TGTGCCAGCAGCTTGAAGGGGACGGGACTAGCGGGGGGGCATCCCAAGTTCTTC.

CDR3 DNA: TGTGCCAGCAGTTACTCGCGTGAACAGTGGGAAGAGACCCAGTACTTC. Translating gives CASSYSREQWEETQYF. The chain links TRBV6-5 to TRBJ2-5; D is unclear. CDR3 length: 16 residues. The V end was cut by 0 bases, the J end by 3 bases, with 14 bases between. Germline V gene sequence: CDR1 MNHEY, CDR2 SVGAGI.

The chain links TRBV5-1 to TRBJ2-1; 7 bases align to TRBD1. There are 13 residues in the CDR3. From germline, CDR1 is SGHRS and CDR2 YFSETQ. V was clipped by 3 bases and J by 8 bases; unmatched bases: 5. The CDR3 sequence: CASSSTGFYEQFF. CDR3 DNA: TGCGCCAGCAGCTCGACAGGGTTTTATGAGCAGTTCTTC.

V usage is TRBV13 and J usage is TRBJ2-7; D might be TRBD1 (6 bases). V lost 5 bases to trimming and J lost 1 base, with 18 bases between them. This CDR3 comprises 16 residues. Germline CDR1 is PRHDT and CDR2 is FYEKMQ (reference sequence). CDR3 in amino acids: CASSPKGHRTSYEQYF. The CDR3 DNA reads TGTGCCAGCAGCCCCAAGGGACACCGAACTTCCTACGAGCAGTACTTC. Filled out from reference TRBV13 and TRBJ2-7, the complete variable domain reads AAGVIQSPRHLIKEKRETATLKCYPIPRHDTVYWYQQGPGQDPQFLISFYEKMQSDKGSIPDRFSAQQFSDYHSELNMSSLELGDSALYFCASSPKGHRTSYEQYFGPGTRLTVT.

The chain has TRBV15 and TRBJ1-4, with D possibly TRBD1 on 6 matching bases. The germline V gene has CDR1 LNHNV and CDR2 YYDKDF (reference sequence). The CDR3 runs to 19 residues. The V end was cut by 0 bases, the J end by 0 bases, with 17 bases between. As DNA, the CDR3 is TGTGCCACCAGCAGAGAGCCCGGGACAAACCCTGCAACTAATGAAAAACTGTTTTTT. Its translation is CATSREPGTNPATNEKLFF.